These 14 T cell receptor beta chains originate from one sample sequenced in a study of early stage breast cancer tumors. Using immunoSEQ multiplex PCR, the repertoire was profiled, and TCRdb retains in-frame clones only, with some absent. The data contain nearly 70,000 clones, over 80% of them singletons. Sequencing was performed on blood. These TCRs come from a person aged 35 to 50 with breast cancer.

This clone was picked up one time. This sequence joins TRBV18 and TRBJ2-3, with a possible D match to TRBD2 (6 bases). This CDR3 contains 13 residues. Germline CDR1 and CDR2: KGHSH and LQKENI. V dropped 3 bases and J dropped 6 bases, with 10 bases sitting between them. The CDR3 sequence is CASSPGLADTQYF. In nucleotides, the CDR3 is TGTGCCAGCTCACCCGGCCTAGCGGATACGCAGTATTTT. The variable domain in full, with the rest retrieved from reference TRBV18 and TRBJ2-3, is NAGVMQNPRHLVRRRGQEARLRCSPMKGHSHVYWYRQLPEEGLKFMVYLQKENIIDESGMPKERFSAEFPKEGPSILRIQQVVRGDSAAYFCASSPGLADTQYFGPGTRLTVL.

About this clone: Sequence at one end of the junction differs from germline and may be a read error. The V gene is TRBV7-7, the J gene TRBJ2-5, with 12 positions matching TRBD2. Germline V gene sequence: CDR1 SSHAT, CDR2 FNYEAQ (reference sequence). The CDR3 length is 18 residues. The CDR3 bases are TGTGCTAGCAGCTTAATCCCCACTGGACTAGCGGGGCAAGAGACCCAGTACTTC. The encoded protein is CASSLIPTGLAGQETQYF. The entire variable domain, with the rest obtained from reference TRBV7-7 and TRBJ2-5, is as follows: GAGVSQSPRYKVTKRGQDVTLRCDPISSHATLYWYQQALGQGPEFLTYFNYEAQPDKSGLPSDRFSAERPEGSISTLTIQRTEQRDSAMYRCASSLIPTGLAGQETQYFGPGTRLLVL.

This clone was detected only a few times. The chain is built from TRBV19 and TRBJ2-1, with TRBD1 matching over 9 bases. This CDR3 spans 16 amino acids. Germline values: CDR1 LNHDA, CDR2 SQIVND (reference sequence). Unmatched junction bases numbered 6, after V lost 4 bases and J lost 2 bases. The CDR3 coding sequence is TGTGCCAGTAGTAAGATGGGACAGGGTACCTACAATGAGCAGTTCTTC. This translates into CASSKMGQGTYNEQFF.

By sample fraction, this clone is medium-sized (0.01 to 0.1%). This rearrangement joins TRBV29-1 to TRBJ2-7; 8 bases fit TRBD1. Per germline, CDR1 SQVTM and CDR2 ANQGSEA. The CDR3 runs 12 residues. J lost 2 bases, V lost 6 bases, and 3 bases had no gene match. The CDR3 loop is CSVRTGPYEQYF. The DNA of the CDR3 is TGCAGCGTACGGACAGGGCCCTACGAGCAGTACTTC.

This clone showed up just a few times. The DNA of the CDR3 is TGTGCCAGCACTGACATCTCCTACGAGCAGTACTTC. This sequence encodes CASTDISYEQYF. The chain recombines TRBV25-1 with TRBJ2-7; D gene uncertain. V shed 7 bases and J shed 0 bases, with 7 bases lying between them. The CDR3 covers 12 residues. Germline V lookup: CDR1 MGHDK, CDR2 SYGVNS.

The V call is TRBV7-2, the J call TRBJ2-2; the D is unclear. V gave up 7 bases and J gave up 0 bases, with 9 bases separating them. Germline assignment: CDR1 SGHTA and CDR2 FQGNSA. The CDR3 is 14 amino acids. CDR3 sequence (DNA): TGTGCCAGCACTTGGGCAGCGAACACCGGGGAGCTGTTTTTT. Translated: CASTWAANTGELFF.

The chain has TRBV28 and TRBJ2-1, with a tentative D call TRBD2 (6 bases). Germline CDR1 MDHEN, CDR2 SYDVKM. V lost 6 bases and J 9 bases, leaving 24 bases between the germline ends. There are 16 residues in the CDR3. CDR3 DNA: TGTGCCAGCAGACCCTCTCTAGCGAGTTTTTACGGTGAGCAGTTCTTC. It codes for CASRPSLASFYGEQFF.

This rearrangement joins TRBV5-6 to TRBJ2-7; weak D call: TRBD1 (5 bases). V was shortened by 0 bases and J by 0 bases, with 10 bases between the two germline ends. The length of the CDR3 is 15 residues. Per germline, CDR1 SGHDT and CDR2 YYEEEE. CDR3 sequence (DNA): TGTGCCAGCAGCTTGGGGGTAGACAGCTCCTACGAGCAGTACTTC. Its protein is CASSLGVDSSYEQYF.

This rearrangement joins TRBV15 to TRBJ2-3; maybe TRBD2 (6 bases). Per the germline V gene, CDR1 is LNHNV and CDR2 is YYDKDF (reference sequence). This CDR3 comprises 17 residues. Trimming shortened V by 0 bases and J by 5 bases, and 18 bases separated the two germline ends. This CDR3 is CATSRDLWREREDTQYF. The DNA for the CDR3 is TGTGCCACCAGCAGAGATCTTTGGAGGGAGAGGGAAGATACGCAGTATTTT. The full variable domain, with the rest looked up from reference TRBV15 and TRBJ2-3, is DAMVIQNPRYQVTQFGKPVTLSCSQTLNHNVMYWYQQKSSQAPKLLFHYYDKDFNNEADTPDNFQSRRPNTSFCFLDIRSPGLGDTAMYLCATSRDLWREREDTQYFGPGTRLTVL.

This clone came up a few times. The gene calls are TRBV14 and TRBJ2-1, with D possibly TRBD2 on 5 matching bases. The length of the CDR3 is 12 residues. Germline values: CDR1 SGHDN, CDR2 FVKESK. V lost 2 bases to trimming and J lost 9 bases, with 8 bases between them. CDR3 nucleotide sequence: TGTGCCAGCAGCCAATCGGGGATTGAGCAGTTCTTC. It yields the protein CASSQSGIEQFF.

The genes are TRBV28 and TRBJ2-3; possible D gene TRBD2, 5 bases. Germline loops: CDR1 MDHEN, CDR2 SYDVKM. V lost 7 bases, J lost 0 bases, and 20 bases lay in between. The CDR3 consists of 17 residues. The CDR3 DNA is TGTGCCAGCACCCTTCCGGGCGGGTCGCCTAGCACAGATACGCAGTATTTT. Translated: CASTLPGGSPSTDTQYF.

The sample holds a few counts of this clone. This sequence joins TRBV7-2 and TRBJ2-1; 8 nucleotides line up with TRBD1. The J segment lost 7 bases and the V segment lost 2 bases, leaving 7 bases of the junction unmatched. The germline V gene encodes CDR1 SGHTA and CDR2 FQGNSA. This CDR3 has 15 residues. The CDR3 sequence is CASSLFQGARNEQFF. Here the CDR3 DNA reads TGTGCCAGCAGCTTATTCCAGGGGGCTAGGAATGAGCAGTTCTTC.

The gene calls are TRBV7-9 and TRBJ2-5, with TRBD1 identical over 8 bases. CDR3 length: 14 amino acids. Looked up from germline, CDR1 is SEHNR and CDR2 is FQNEAQ (reference sequence). Losses at the gene ends were 5 bases for V and 4 bases for J; bases not matched to a gene: 6. The CDR3 DNA reads TGTGCCAGCAGCCGCTCAGGGGGCGGAGAGACCCAGTACTTC. It yields the protein CASSRSGGGETQYF.

This chain uses TRBV6-1 with TRBJ1-2; a weak D match, TRBD1 (5 bases). Trimming removed 3 bases from V and 0 bases from J, with 11 bases in between. Germline assignment: CDR1 MNHNS and CDR2 SASEGT. CDR3 length equals 15 residues. The CDR3 reads CASSDRDRANYGYTF. The CDR3 bases are TGTGCCAGCAGTGACAGGGATCGAGCTAACTATGGCTACACCTTC.